A selection of T cell receptor beta chains follows, all from one sample in a study of monozygotic twins with inflammatory bowel disease. Each CDR3 protein gets one entry in TCRdb, which reprocessed the 5' RACE reads and gives no DNA. With approximately 100,000 distinct CDR3 sequences in the sample, the ten largest clones hold 12%. The sequenced material came from blood. The origin of the receptors is a human donor with ulcerative colitis or Crohn's disease, or a healthy co-twin of an affected twin (not recorded which). Both conserved end residues are part of each CDR3.

cdr3_length	v_call	j_call	cdr3_aa
14	TRBV5-3	TRBJ2-7	CARRNRDRGYEQYF
15	TRBV9	TRBJ2-3	CASSATGTSGDTQYF
13	TRBV18	TRBJ1-5	CASSPGSNQPQHF
14	TRBV6-6	TRBJ1-1	CASSPTGMNTEAFF
14	TRBV11-3	TRBJ2-7	CASSPARTTYEQYF
14	TRBV12-3/TRBV12-4	TRBJ2-1	CASSFTQINNEQFF
16	TRBV5-1	TRBJ1-1	CASTQTHAGADTEAFF
11	TRBV29-1	TRBJ2-3	CSFRTGDTQYF
15	TRBV4-1	TRBJ1-3	CASSLNLVPGNTIYF
13	TRBV24-1	TRBJ2-7	CATSDTGGDEQYF
16	TRBV24-1	TRBJ1-1	CATSDPGTGENTEAFF
15	TRBV27	TRBJ1-4	CASSKSGTGDEKLFF
15	TRBV5-4	TRBJ2-2	CASRSSTGNTGELFF
17	TRBV5-1	TRBJ2-3	CASSLGPSGGALDTQYF
18	TRBV29-1	TRBJ2-1	CSVDGEVLAGVLDNEQFF
13	TRBV5-1	TRBJ1-1	CASSLTGGTEAFF
13	TRBV12-3/TRBV12-4	TRBJ2-5	CASSPFLGGTQYF
13	TRBV20-1	TRBJ1-1	CSARRDRNTEAFF
14	TRBV20-1	TRBJ1-2	CSASPTGEVDGYTF
14	TRBV5-1	TRBJ1-1	CASRRGGRDTEAFF
15	TRBV7-9	TRBJ2-1	CASSQGREEYNEQFF
13	TRBV5-1	TRBJ1-2	CASSLVSPPGYTF
15	TRBV6-1	TRBJ2-5	CASSETTFDQETQYF
14	TRBV5-1	TRBJ2-4	CASSLSPLRNIQYF
16	TRBV5-1	TRBJ2-5	CASSLGTAGLQETQYF
17	TRBV27	TRBJ1-6	CASSGDSSSSYNSPLHF